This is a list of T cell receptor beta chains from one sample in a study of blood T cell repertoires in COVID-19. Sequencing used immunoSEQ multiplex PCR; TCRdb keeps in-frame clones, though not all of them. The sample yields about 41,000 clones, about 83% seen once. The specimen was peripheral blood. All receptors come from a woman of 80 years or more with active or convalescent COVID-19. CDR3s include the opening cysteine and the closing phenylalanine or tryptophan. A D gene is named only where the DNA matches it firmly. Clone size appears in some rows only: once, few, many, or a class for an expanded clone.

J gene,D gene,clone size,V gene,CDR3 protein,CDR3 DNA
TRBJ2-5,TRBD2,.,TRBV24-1,CATITRIGTRGETQYF,TGTGCCACCATCACCAGGATTGGGACTAGAGGAGAGACCCAGTACTTC
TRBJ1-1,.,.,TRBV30,CAWDYNARRGTEAFF,TGTGCCTGGGACTATAATGCAAGGAGAGGGACTGAAGCTTTCTTT
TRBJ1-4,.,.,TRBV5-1,CASSPNTGPDEKLFF,TGCGCCAGCAGTCCGAACACAGGACCTGATGAAAAACTGTTTTTT
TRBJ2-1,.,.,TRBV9,CASSVGVSFNEQFF,TGTGCCAGCAGCGTAGGAGTTAGCTTCAATGAGCAGTTCTTC
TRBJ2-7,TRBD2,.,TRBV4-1,CASSQDWTSGTSSYEQYF,TGCGCCAGCAGCCAAGATTGGACTAGCGGGACGAGCTCCTACGAGCAGTACTTC
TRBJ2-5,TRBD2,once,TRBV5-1,CASSLNGGRETQYF,TGCGCCAGCAGCTTGAATGGCGGGAGGGAGACCCAGTACTTC
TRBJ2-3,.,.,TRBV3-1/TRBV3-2,CASSPRGGGRLPDTQYF,TGTGCCAGCAGCCCCCGAGGGGGAGGGAGGCTCCCAGATACGCAGTATTTT
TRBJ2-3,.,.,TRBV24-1,CATSDSTRGSDTQYF,TGTGCCACCAGTGATTCGACAAGGGGCTCAGATACGCAGTATTTT
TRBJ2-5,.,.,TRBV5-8,CASSPRTGHSETQYF,TGTGCCAGCAGCCCGAGAACAGGTCACTCCGAGACCCAGTACTTC
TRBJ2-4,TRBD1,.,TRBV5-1,CASSSGQGVAKNIQYF,TGCGCCAGCAGCTCCGGACAGGGAGTAGCCAAAAACATTCAGTACTTC
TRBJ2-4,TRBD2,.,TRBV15,CATSRGTSGTKNIQYF,TGTGCCACCAGCAGAGGGACTAGCGGGACCAAAAACATTCAGTACTTC
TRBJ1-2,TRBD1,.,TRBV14,CASSQVPGQGVSGYTF,TGTGCCAGCAGCCAAGTACCGGGACAGGGGGTGTCAGGCTACACCTTC
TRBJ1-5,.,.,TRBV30,CAWSVGGLQPQHF,TGTGCCTGGAGTGTGGGGGGGCTTCAGCCCCAGCATTTT
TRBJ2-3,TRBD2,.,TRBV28,CASSSGGSPDTQYF,TGTGCCAGCAGTTCAGGCGGGAGCCCAGATACGCAGTATTTT
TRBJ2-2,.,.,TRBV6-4,CASSLTEAGELFF,TGTGCCAGCAGCCTCACAGAAGCCGGGGAGCTGTTTTTT
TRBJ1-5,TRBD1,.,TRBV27,CASSWTGGNQPQHF,TGTGCCAGCAGTTGGACAGGGGGTAATCAGCCCCAGCATTTT
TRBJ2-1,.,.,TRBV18,CASSPRTNSYNEQFF,TGTGCCAGCTCACCTCGGACTAACTCCTACAATGAGCAGTTCTTC
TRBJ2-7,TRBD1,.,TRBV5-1,CASSLGRGQGSTYEQYF,TGCGCCAGCAGCTTGGGACGGGGACAGGGGTCCACCTACGAGCAGTACTTC
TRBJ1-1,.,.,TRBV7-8,CASSLGSRGTEAFF,TGTGCCAGCAGCTTAGGGTCGCGGGGCACTGAAGCTTTCTTT
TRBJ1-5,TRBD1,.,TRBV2,CASRPTGGAGNQPQHF,TGTGCCAGCAGACCTACAGGGGGCGCAGGCAATCAGCCCCAGCATTTT
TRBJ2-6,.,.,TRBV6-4,CASSAEAGANVLTF,TGTGCCAGCAGCGCAGAGGCTGGGGCCAACGTCCTGACTTTC
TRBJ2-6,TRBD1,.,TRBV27,CASSLRWTGSGANVLTF,TGTGCCAGCAGTTTAAGGTGGACAGGGTCTGGGGCCAACGTCCTGACTTTC
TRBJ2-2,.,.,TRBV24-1,CATSDLVRGTGELFF,TGTGCCACCAGTGATTTAGTCAGGGGCACCGGGGAGCTGTTTTTT
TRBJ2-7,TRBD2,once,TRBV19,CASSIASGETYEQYF,TGTGCCAGTAGTATAGCTAGCGGGGAAACATACGAGCAGTACTTC
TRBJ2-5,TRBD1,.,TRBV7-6,CASSLATGQETQYF,TGTGCCAGCAGCTTAGCGACAGGGCAAGAGACCCAGTACTTC
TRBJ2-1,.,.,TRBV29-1,CSVSQGNNEQFF,TGCAGCGTATCACAGGGAAACAATGAGCAGTTCTTC
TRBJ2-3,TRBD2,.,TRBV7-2,CASSLSLAGVTDTQYF,TGTGCCAGCAGCTTAAGTCTAGCGGGGGTCACAGATACGCAGTATTTT
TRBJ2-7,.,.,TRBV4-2,CASSSHERDSYEQYF,TGTGCCAGCAGCTCACACGAGAGGGACTCCTACGAGCAGTACTTC
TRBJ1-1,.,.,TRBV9,CASSETETVSKGAFF,TGTGCCAGCAGCGAGACTGAGACAGTTTCTAAGGGAGCTTTCTTT
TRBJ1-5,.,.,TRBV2,CASSVGLAGGQPQHF,TGTGCCAGCAGTGTTGGACTTGCCGGAGGGCAGCCCCAGCATTTT
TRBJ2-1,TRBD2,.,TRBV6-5,CASSYRRQREYNEQFF,TGTGCCAGCAGTTACCGGAGGCAGCGGGAGTACAATGAGCAGTTCTTC
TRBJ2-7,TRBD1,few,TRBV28,CASESNRGREQYF,TGTGCCAGCGAATCGAACAGGGGTCGCGAGCAGTACTTC